This section outlines one TCR beta chain sequence together with its context. As yet, its antigen is unknown. The PCR ran on 60 Vbeta and 13 Jbeta primers. The data were produced by immunoSEQ multiplex PCR, yet TCRdb's version contains in-frame clones alone and is incomplete. The table records about 180,000 clones, roughly 80% of them present only once. Germline V gives CDR1 KGHSH, CDR2 LQKENI. Trimming cost V 3 bases and J 2 bases; bases outside gene matches: 8. This CDR3 comprises 17 residues. The record originates from a study of cytomegalovirus exposure and HLA in healthy donors. In the study overall: Genetic ancestry analysis placed about 76% of the 350 to 500 donors that were genotyped in the Caucasian-associated cluster.

Study-wide points: The authors excluded some V segments, including TRBV6-2 and TRBV6-3, as indistinguishable.

The TCR sequence derives from a man aged 25-45 years in good health and CMV-seronegative. Sequences were obtained from PBMCs. The J gene is TRBJ1-3, the V gene TRBV18; 9 nucleotides match TRBD1. For the CDR3, the DNA is TGTGCCAGCTCACCGTTACTCTGGGACAGGGCTGGAAACACCATATATTTT. Protein product: CASSPLLWDRAGNTIYF.